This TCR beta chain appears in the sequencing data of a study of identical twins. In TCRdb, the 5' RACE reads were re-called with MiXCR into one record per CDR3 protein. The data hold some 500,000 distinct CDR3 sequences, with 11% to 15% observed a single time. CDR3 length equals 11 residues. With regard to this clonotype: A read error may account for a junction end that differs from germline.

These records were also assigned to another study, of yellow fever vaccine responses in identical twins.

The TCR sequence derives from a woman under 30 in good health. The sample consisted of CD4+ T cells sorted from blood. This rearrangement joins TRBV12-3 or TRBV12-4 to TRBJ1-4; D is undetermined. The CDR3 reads CGVGTNEKLFF. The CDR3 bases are TGCGGGGTGGGAACTAATGAAAAACTGTTTTTT.